Included here is one T cell receptor (beta chain) sequence, with context. CDR3 size: 14 residues. Germline loops: CDR1 MNHEY, CDR2 SVGAGI. The V end lost 6 bases, the J end lost 1 base, and 12 bases lay between the germline ends. This sample is part of a study of T cell responses to AZD1222 COVID-19 vaccine. TCRdb keeps only in-frame clones here, not all; method: immunoSEQ multiplex PCR. The table records more than 85,000 clones, about 88% of them present only once. The TCR comes from an adult in good health. The sample here was peripheral blood, taken on day 0 of AZD1222 vaccination. The chain employs TRBV6-5 and TRBJ1-1; the D is unclear. The CDR3, as DNA: TGTGCCAGCAGCCCACACAAGGCGAACACTGAAGCTTTCTTT. It is translated as CASSPHKANTEAFF.